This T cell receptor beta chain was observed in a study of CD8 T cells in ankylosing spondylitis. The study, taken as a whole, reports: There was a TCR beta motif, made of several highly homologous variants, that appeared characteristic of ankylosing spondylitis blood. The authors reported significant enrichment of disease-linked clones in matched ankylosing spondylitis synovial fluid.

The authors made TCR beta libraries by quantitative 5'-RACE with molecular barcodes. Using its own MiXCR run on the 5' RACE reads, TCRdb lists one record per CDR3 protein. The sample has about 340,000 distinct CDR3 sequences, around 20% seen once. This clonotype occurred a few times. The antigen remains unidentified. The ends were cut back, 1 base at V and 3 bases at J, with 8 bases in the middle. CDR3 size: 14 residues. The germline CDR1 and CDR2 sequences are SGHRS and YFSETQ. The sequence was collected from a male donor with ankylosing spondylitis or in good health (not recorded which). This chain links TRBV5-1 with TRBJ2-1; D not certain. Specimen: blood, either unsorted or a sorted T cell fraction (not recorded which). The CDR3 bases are TGCGCCAGCAGCTTGCTTCCAGGCTACAATGAGCAGTTCTTC. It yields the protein CASSLLPGYNEQFF.